The clone carrying this T cell receptor (beta chain) was recorded once. The data derive from a study of CD8 T cells in Susac syndrome. CDR3 length: 15 amino acids. V was clipped by 2 bases and J by 2 bases, with 12 bases between them. TCR beta sequences were obtained from blood CD8+ and CD4+ T cells. FACS enriched CD8+ TEMRA cells, while bulk CD8+ and CD4+ were negatively isolated. The authors reverse transcribed about 0.45 to 1 ug RNA with random hexamers. Across 54 Vbeta and 13 Jbeta, immunoSEQ multiplex PCR amplified TCR beta CDR3. Via MiXCR, TCRdb re-called the immunoSEQ multiplex PCR reads, giving one row per CDR3 protein. The table lists a few hundred thousand distinct CDR3 sequences, about 95% of them singletons.

This receptor was taken from a human donor with multiple sclerosis. The chain combines TRBV23-1 with TRBJ2-5; tentatively, D is TRBD2 (5 bases). TRBV23-1 is an ORF, with its function uncertain. Material for sequencing was CD4+ T cells from PBMCs. The CDR3 here is CASSQPSRGQETQYF. The CDR3 DNA follows: TGCGCCAGCAGTCAACCAAGCCGCGGGCAAGAGACCCAGTACTTC.